This is a list of T cell receptor beta chains from one sample in a study of T-cell reconstitution after alpha-beta-depleted transplantation in children. Each CDR3 protein is one row after TCRdb ran MiXCR on the PCR reads. The repertoire holds approximately 200,000 distinct CDR3 sequences, with more than 14% as singletons. This sample comprised PBMCs from the stem cell graft donor, obtained from the stem cell graft. These TCRs come from a human donor who donated a stem cell graft to a child with acute lymphoblastic leukemia. The CDR3 runs from the conserved cysteine through the conserved F or W. The D gene is left open where the match is weak. Expanded clones are given a class, and other clones once, few, many or no size at all.

abundance | j_gene | d_gene | v_gene | CDR3nt | CDR3aa
many | TRBJ1-1 | NA | TRBV27 | TGTGCCAGCAGCTACATCATACGGGGGCTAAGGAGAGGCACTGAAGCTTTCTTT | CASSYIIRGLRRGTEAFF
NA | TRBJ1-4 | NA | TRBV19 | TGTGCCAGTAGTATGGGCAGGGAAACTGAAAAACTGTTTTTT | CASSMGRETEKLFF
many | TRBJ2-2 | NA | TRBV5-1 | TGCGCCAGCATCAGGGGGACTGAAACGAACACCGGGGAGCTGTTTTTT | CASIRGTETNTGELFF
many | TRBJ2-4 | NA | TRBV7-8 | TGTGCCAGCAGCTTAGGCAGTCATCAAAACATTCAGTACTTC | CASSLGSHQNIQYF
many | TRBJ1-3 | NA | TRBV5-1 | TGCGCCAGCAGCCTTGGGACGGATTTGGGAAACACCATATATTTT | CASSLGTDLGNTIYF
many | TRBJ2-3 | TRBD2 | TRBV25-1 | TGTGCCAGCAGTGAATCCGAAGCAGGGACTAGCGGGAGAGGACTAGCGGATACGCAGTATTTT | CASSESEAGTSGRGLADTQYF
many | TRBJ2-7 | TRBD2 | TRBV29-1 | TGCAGCGTTGAGCCCTACGAGCGGGAGGGCTCCCACGAGCAGTACTTC | CSVEPYEREGSHEQYF
NA | TRBJ2-1 | NA | TRBV2 | TGTGCCAGCAGCGATGGGACTTCCTCGATGAATGAGCAGTTCTTC | CASSDGTSSMNEQFF
many | TRBJ2-1 | NA | TRBV5-1 | TGCGCCAGCAGCTTGGGCCCGGGTAGCGGATACAATGAGCAGTTCTTC | CASSLGPGSGYNEQFF
many | TRBJ2-5 | NA | TRBV12-3/TRBV12-4 | TGTGCCAGCAGTTCAGGACAGTCCCAGGAGACCCAGTACTTC | CASSSGQSQETQYF
many | TRBJ1-2 | NA | TRBV29-1 | TGCAGCGTTGGAGGGGTAGGCTATGGCTACACCTTC | CSVGGVGYGYTF
many | TRBJ1-4 | TRBD1 | TRBV5-5 | TGTGCCAGCAGCATCGGGACAGGCACTAATGAAAAACTGTTTTTT | CASSIGTGTNEKLFF
many | TRBJ1-4 | NA | TRBV20-1 | TGCAGCGCTCTTTCCCTAGGGAATGAAAAACTGTTTTTT | CSALSLGNEKLFF
NA | TRBJ1-1 | NA | TRBV11-2 | TGTGCCAGCAGCTTAGATCACGGACTCCAAGCTTTCTTT | CASSLDHGLQAFF
many | TRBJ1-1 | NA | TRBV5-6 | TGTGCCAGCAGCATCTGGGGGGAGGACACTGAAGCTTTCTTT | CASSIWGEDTEAFF
many | TRBJ1-5 | NA | TRBV5-1 | TGCGCCAGCAGCTTGGTCGGGGGTACGGATCAGCCCCAGCATTTT | CASSLVGGTDQPQHF
many | TRBJ2-7 | TRBD1 | TRBV7-6 | TGTGCCAGCAGCGCCCGGGACAGGCCGTACGAGCAGTACTTC | CASSARDRPYEQYF
NA | TRBJ2-7 | NA | TRBV7-2 | TGTGCCAGCAGCAATGGTCATTCGTACGAGCAGTACTTC | CASSNGHSYEQYF
many | TRBJ1-1 | NA | TRBV27 | TGTGCCAGCAGTTTATCGGTCGGGGGTGACACTGAAGCTTTCTTT | CASSLSVGGDTEAFF
many | TRBJ2-1 | NA | TRBV5-1 | TGCGCCAGCAGCTTGGCGGGACCGTTCCTGGGTGAGCAGTTCTTC | CASSLAGPFLGEQFF
many | TRBJ2-4 | NA | TRBV5-1 | TGCGCCAGCAGCTTGAAGCAGGGACCAAACATTCAGTACTTC | CASSLKQGPNIQYF
many | TRBJ1-2 | TRBD1 | TRBV5-1 | TGCGCCAGCAGCCACCGACAGGGGATGAACTATGGCTACACCTTC | CASSHRQGMNYGYTF
many | TRBJ2-7 | TRBD2 | TRBV3-1 | TGTGCCAGCAGCTCAGCGGGGCGCTACGAGCAGTACTTC | CASSSAGRYEQYF
NA | TRBJ1-2 | TRBD1 | TRBV28 | TGTGCCAGCAGTTGGGGACAGGGGCGCGGCTACACCTTC | CASSWGQGRGYTF
many | TRBJ2-1 | TRBD1 | TRBV4-1 | TGCGCCAGCAGCTCACGATGGGACAGGGGGCGGAATGAGCAGTTCTTC | CASSSRWDRGRNEQFF
many | TRBJ2-5 | TRBD1 | TRBV7-6 | TGTGCCAGCAGCCCCCGACAGGGGGCCTCGGGGGAGACCCAGTACTTC | CASSPRQGASGETQYF
few | TRBJ2-5 | NA | TRBV6-1 | TGTGCCAGCAGTGAAATATTAAGTGTACAAGAGACCCAGTACTTC | CASSEILSVQETQYF
NA | TRBJ2-5 | NA | TRBV4-2 | TGTGCCAGCAGCCCAGGGGGACTGTACCAAGAGACCCAGTACTTC | CASSPGGLYQETQYF
many | TRBJ1-2 | NA | TRBV7-6 | TGTGCCAGCAGCCGGTCGGCAGGGCACGATAGTGGCTACACCTTC | CASSRSAGHDSGYTF
few | TRBJ2-1 | TRBD2 | TRBV7-6 | TGTGCCAGCAGCTTAGGGCGGGGACTAGCGGGAGGGGAGCAGTTCTTC | CASSLGRGLAGGEQFF
many | TRBJ2-1 | NA | TRBV6-6 | TGTGCCAGCAGTTACCCTAGAGAAGGGCAGTTCTTC | CASSYPREGQFF
many | TRBJ2-1 | NA | TRBV5-1 | TGCGCCAGCAGCTTGGGTGCGGCCAATGAGCAGTTCTTC | CASSLGAANEQFF
NA | TRBJ2-1 | NA | TRBV20-1 | TGCAGTGCTAGACTTTTTGGGGGGTGGGACGACTCCTACAATGAGCAGTTCTTC | CSARLFGGWDDSYNEQFF
many | TRBJ1-2 | NA | TRBV7-2 | TGTGCCAGCAGCCGGACCTGGGGGGCAGCTAACTATGGCTACACCTTC | CASSRTWGAANYGYTF
few | TRBJ2-1 | NA | TRBV5-1 | TGCGCCAGCAGACGGCTACTAAACACCCTTTACAATGAGCAGTTCTTC | CASRRLLNTLYNEQFF
NA | TRBJ2-1 | NA | TRBV5-1 | TGCGCCAGCACAAAAGATAGCTCCTACAATGAGCAGTTCTTC | CASTKDSSYNEQFF
few | TRBJ1-4 | NA | TRBV4-1 | TGCGCCAGCAGCCAAGACCCTAGCGGGGAGGCTAATGAAAAACTGTTTTTT | CASSQDPSGEANEKLFF
many | TRBJ2-7 | TRBD1 | TRBV10-3 | TGTGCCATCAGGCAGGGGGATACCAGGAGCTCCTACGAGCAGTACTTC | CAIRQGDTRSSYEQYF
few | TRBJ1-2 | NA | TRBV29-1 | TGCAGCGTTGCCACGGCCAATACCTACACCTTC | CSVATANTYTF
few | TRBJ2-5 | TRBD2 | TRBV5-1 | TGCGCCAGCAGATATCCCAAGCGGGGACGGGAGACCCAGTACTTC | CASRYPKRGRETQYF
many | TRBJ1-6 | NA | TRBV12-3/TRBV12-4 | TGTGCGTCGGCAGACTATAATTCACCCCTCCACTTT | CASADYNSPLHF
many | TRBJ1-4 | NA | TRBV7-6 | TGTGCCAGCAGCTTAGGGGCAAATGAAAAACTGTTTTTT | CASSLGANEKLFF
many | TRBJ1-5 | NA | TRBV5-1 | TGCGCCAGCAGCTTGGACTCCCCCGGGGATCAGCCCCAGCATTTT | CASSLDSPGDQPQHF
few | TRBJ2-7 | NA | TRBV29-1 | TGCAGCGTTGGTTGGGATATCTCCTACGAGCAGTACTTC | CSVGWDISYEQYF
many | TRBJ1-4 | NA | TRBV6-1 | TGTGCCAGCAGTCTCACAGGTTCAGGACCCAATGAAAAACTGTTTTTT | CASSLTGSGPNEKLFF
few | TRBJ1-4 | NA | TRBV20-1 | TGCAGTGCTTGGGATCCCGACTCGGCCCGTAATGAAAAACTGTTTTTT | CSAWDPDSARNEKLFF
NA | TRBJ2-3 | NA | TRBV20-1 | TGCAGTGCCTCGGCCAAAGGGCTAAGCACAGATACGCAGTATTTT | CSASAKGLSTDTQYF
many | TRBJ1-1 | NA | TRBV6-1 | TGTGCCAGCGGAGGAGGGATGAACACTGAAGCTTTCTTT | CASGGGMNTEAFF
many | TRBJ2-3 | TRBD1 | TRBV5-1 | TGCGCCAGCAGCCGCAGGACAGGGGAAGGCACAGATACGCAGTATTTT | CASSRRTGEGTDTQYF
many | TRBJ2-7 | TRBD1 | TRBV5-1 | TGCGCCAGCAGACCCGAGGGGGCGAGCTCCTACGAGCAGTACTTC | CASRPEGASSYEQYF
many | TRBJ1-1 | NA | TRBV6-2/TRBV6-3 | TGTGCCAGCAGTTATGTAGGGGCTGGAACTGAAGCTTTCTTT | CASSYVGAGTEAFF
many | TRBJ2-7 | NA | TRBV29-1 | TGCAGCGTTGAAGATCGACAGGACCAGCAGTACTTC | CSVEDRQDQQYF
NA | TRBJ2-5 | NA | TRBV5-1 | TGCGCCAGCAGCAGGATGCCCCAAGAGACCCAGTACTTC | CASSRMPQETQYF
once | TRBJ1-1 | NA | TRBV11-1 | TGTGCCAGCAGCTACCTTTCCGGGTTCCAGAACACTGAAGCTTTCTTT | CASSYLSGFQNTEAFF
many | TRBJ1-1 | NA | TRBV20-1 | TGCAGTGCTAGAGAGATAATCAGGGGTGTGAGAGCTTTCTTT | CSAREIIRGVRAFF
NA | TRBJ2-1 | TRBD2 | TRBV20-1 | TGCAGTGCTAGACATTCGTATAGCGGGAGCCACAATGAGCAGTTCTTC | CSARHSYSGSHNEQFF
many | TRBJ2-7 | TRBD1 | TRBV6-1 | TGTGCCAGTCATGACAGGGTGTCAAACGAGCAGTACTTC | CASHDRVSNEQYF
many | TRBJ2-1 | TRBD1 | TRBV11-2 | TGTGCCAGCAGCATCGGGACAGGGGGGAATGAGCAGTTCTTC | CASSIGTGGNEQFF
many | TRBJ1-1 | TRBD1 | TRBV27 | TGTGCCAGCAGTCCCTCGGGACAGGTGGTATCTGAAGCTTTCTTT | CASSPSGQVVSEAFF